This T cell receptor beta chain was obtained from a study of CD8+ T cells in alopecia areata. Study results and limitations: Alopecia totalis/universalis scalp especially showed more expanded CD8+ clones than normal scalp.

Sequencing used cDNA as its template, made by extracting RNA and reverse transcribing it. Some clones are missing from TCRdb's copy, which holds only in-frame ones; the method was immunoSEQ multiplex PCR. There are 95,000 to 110,000 clones in the sample; roughly 50% occur only once, and around 8.5% lies in the top ten. Worth noting for this clone: Its antigen is not known.

The CDR3 covers 16 residues. Trimming removed 1 base from V and 0 bases from J, with 10 bases in between. The germline CDR1 and CDR2 sequences are SGHDT and YYEEEE. The sequencing input was CD4+ T cells sorted from blood. The chain joins TRBV5-6 to TRBJ2-2; D is undetermined. The sequence was obtained from a human donor in good health. The CDR3 reads CASSLSASTNTGELFF. CDR3 bases: TGTGCCAGCAGCTTGTCGGCCTCCACGAACACCGGGGAGCTGTTTTTT. The full variable domain, in which reference TRBV5-6 and TRBJ2-2 provide the parts outside the CDR3, is DAGVTQSPTHLIKTRGQQVTLRCSPKSGHDTVSWYQQALGQGPQFIFQYYEEEERQRGNFPDRFSGHQFPNYSSELNVNALLLGDSALYLCASSLSASTNTGELFFGEGSRLTVL.